A single sample is the source of the 3 T cell receptor beta chains below, sequenced in a study of blood T cell repertoires in COVID-19. Using immunoSEQ multiplex PCR, the repertoire was profiled, and TCRdb retains in-frame clones only, with some absent. The sample has over 200,000 clones, approximately 83% seen once. The sample taken for sequencing was peripheral blood. Every receptor here comes from a woman aged 25 to 39 who had recovered from COVID-19.

This chain joins TRBV9 and TRBJ1-2; 9 bases are a match to TRBD1. The germline gives CDR1 SGDLS, CDR2 YYNGEE. V gave up 4 bases and J gave up 6 bases; unmatched junction bases: 4. The CDR3 has 13 residues. The CDR3 sequence: CASSFRQGDGYTF. CDR3 nucleotides: TGTGCCAGCAGCTTCCGACAGGGGGATGGCTACACCTTC.

DNA for the CDR3: TGTGCCAGCAGTCCCACTCCACCGAAGGGAGGGAGCTCCTATAATTCACCCCTCCACTTT. This codes for CASSPTPPKGGSSYNSPLHF. This rearrangement joins TRBV6-6 to TRBJ1-6; D call uncertain. Germline values: CDR1 MNHNY, CDR2 SVGAGI (reference sequence). The CDR3 consists of 20 residues. Between the trimmed V and J ends, which lost 5 bases and 0 bases, there was a span of 23 bases.

The CDR3 region is CASSLRYRGQSDTQYF. The CDR3, as DNA: TGTGCCAGCAGCCTCCGATACAGGGGGCAATCAGATACGCAGTATTTT. This chain uses TRBV5-6 with TRBJ2-3, with 9 positions matching TRBD1. Germline V gene lookup returns CDR1 SGHDT and CDR2 YYEEEE. The CDR3 loop spans 16 amino acids. V gave up 4 bases and J gave up 4 bases; unmatched junction bases: 10. Full variable domain (rest looked up from reference TRBV5-6 and TRBJ2-3): DAGVTQSPTHLIKTRGQQVTLRCSPKSGHDTVSWYQQALGQGPQFIFQYYEEEERQRGNFPDRFSGHQFPNYSSELNVNALLLGDSALYLCASSLRYRGQSDTQYFGPGTRLTVL.